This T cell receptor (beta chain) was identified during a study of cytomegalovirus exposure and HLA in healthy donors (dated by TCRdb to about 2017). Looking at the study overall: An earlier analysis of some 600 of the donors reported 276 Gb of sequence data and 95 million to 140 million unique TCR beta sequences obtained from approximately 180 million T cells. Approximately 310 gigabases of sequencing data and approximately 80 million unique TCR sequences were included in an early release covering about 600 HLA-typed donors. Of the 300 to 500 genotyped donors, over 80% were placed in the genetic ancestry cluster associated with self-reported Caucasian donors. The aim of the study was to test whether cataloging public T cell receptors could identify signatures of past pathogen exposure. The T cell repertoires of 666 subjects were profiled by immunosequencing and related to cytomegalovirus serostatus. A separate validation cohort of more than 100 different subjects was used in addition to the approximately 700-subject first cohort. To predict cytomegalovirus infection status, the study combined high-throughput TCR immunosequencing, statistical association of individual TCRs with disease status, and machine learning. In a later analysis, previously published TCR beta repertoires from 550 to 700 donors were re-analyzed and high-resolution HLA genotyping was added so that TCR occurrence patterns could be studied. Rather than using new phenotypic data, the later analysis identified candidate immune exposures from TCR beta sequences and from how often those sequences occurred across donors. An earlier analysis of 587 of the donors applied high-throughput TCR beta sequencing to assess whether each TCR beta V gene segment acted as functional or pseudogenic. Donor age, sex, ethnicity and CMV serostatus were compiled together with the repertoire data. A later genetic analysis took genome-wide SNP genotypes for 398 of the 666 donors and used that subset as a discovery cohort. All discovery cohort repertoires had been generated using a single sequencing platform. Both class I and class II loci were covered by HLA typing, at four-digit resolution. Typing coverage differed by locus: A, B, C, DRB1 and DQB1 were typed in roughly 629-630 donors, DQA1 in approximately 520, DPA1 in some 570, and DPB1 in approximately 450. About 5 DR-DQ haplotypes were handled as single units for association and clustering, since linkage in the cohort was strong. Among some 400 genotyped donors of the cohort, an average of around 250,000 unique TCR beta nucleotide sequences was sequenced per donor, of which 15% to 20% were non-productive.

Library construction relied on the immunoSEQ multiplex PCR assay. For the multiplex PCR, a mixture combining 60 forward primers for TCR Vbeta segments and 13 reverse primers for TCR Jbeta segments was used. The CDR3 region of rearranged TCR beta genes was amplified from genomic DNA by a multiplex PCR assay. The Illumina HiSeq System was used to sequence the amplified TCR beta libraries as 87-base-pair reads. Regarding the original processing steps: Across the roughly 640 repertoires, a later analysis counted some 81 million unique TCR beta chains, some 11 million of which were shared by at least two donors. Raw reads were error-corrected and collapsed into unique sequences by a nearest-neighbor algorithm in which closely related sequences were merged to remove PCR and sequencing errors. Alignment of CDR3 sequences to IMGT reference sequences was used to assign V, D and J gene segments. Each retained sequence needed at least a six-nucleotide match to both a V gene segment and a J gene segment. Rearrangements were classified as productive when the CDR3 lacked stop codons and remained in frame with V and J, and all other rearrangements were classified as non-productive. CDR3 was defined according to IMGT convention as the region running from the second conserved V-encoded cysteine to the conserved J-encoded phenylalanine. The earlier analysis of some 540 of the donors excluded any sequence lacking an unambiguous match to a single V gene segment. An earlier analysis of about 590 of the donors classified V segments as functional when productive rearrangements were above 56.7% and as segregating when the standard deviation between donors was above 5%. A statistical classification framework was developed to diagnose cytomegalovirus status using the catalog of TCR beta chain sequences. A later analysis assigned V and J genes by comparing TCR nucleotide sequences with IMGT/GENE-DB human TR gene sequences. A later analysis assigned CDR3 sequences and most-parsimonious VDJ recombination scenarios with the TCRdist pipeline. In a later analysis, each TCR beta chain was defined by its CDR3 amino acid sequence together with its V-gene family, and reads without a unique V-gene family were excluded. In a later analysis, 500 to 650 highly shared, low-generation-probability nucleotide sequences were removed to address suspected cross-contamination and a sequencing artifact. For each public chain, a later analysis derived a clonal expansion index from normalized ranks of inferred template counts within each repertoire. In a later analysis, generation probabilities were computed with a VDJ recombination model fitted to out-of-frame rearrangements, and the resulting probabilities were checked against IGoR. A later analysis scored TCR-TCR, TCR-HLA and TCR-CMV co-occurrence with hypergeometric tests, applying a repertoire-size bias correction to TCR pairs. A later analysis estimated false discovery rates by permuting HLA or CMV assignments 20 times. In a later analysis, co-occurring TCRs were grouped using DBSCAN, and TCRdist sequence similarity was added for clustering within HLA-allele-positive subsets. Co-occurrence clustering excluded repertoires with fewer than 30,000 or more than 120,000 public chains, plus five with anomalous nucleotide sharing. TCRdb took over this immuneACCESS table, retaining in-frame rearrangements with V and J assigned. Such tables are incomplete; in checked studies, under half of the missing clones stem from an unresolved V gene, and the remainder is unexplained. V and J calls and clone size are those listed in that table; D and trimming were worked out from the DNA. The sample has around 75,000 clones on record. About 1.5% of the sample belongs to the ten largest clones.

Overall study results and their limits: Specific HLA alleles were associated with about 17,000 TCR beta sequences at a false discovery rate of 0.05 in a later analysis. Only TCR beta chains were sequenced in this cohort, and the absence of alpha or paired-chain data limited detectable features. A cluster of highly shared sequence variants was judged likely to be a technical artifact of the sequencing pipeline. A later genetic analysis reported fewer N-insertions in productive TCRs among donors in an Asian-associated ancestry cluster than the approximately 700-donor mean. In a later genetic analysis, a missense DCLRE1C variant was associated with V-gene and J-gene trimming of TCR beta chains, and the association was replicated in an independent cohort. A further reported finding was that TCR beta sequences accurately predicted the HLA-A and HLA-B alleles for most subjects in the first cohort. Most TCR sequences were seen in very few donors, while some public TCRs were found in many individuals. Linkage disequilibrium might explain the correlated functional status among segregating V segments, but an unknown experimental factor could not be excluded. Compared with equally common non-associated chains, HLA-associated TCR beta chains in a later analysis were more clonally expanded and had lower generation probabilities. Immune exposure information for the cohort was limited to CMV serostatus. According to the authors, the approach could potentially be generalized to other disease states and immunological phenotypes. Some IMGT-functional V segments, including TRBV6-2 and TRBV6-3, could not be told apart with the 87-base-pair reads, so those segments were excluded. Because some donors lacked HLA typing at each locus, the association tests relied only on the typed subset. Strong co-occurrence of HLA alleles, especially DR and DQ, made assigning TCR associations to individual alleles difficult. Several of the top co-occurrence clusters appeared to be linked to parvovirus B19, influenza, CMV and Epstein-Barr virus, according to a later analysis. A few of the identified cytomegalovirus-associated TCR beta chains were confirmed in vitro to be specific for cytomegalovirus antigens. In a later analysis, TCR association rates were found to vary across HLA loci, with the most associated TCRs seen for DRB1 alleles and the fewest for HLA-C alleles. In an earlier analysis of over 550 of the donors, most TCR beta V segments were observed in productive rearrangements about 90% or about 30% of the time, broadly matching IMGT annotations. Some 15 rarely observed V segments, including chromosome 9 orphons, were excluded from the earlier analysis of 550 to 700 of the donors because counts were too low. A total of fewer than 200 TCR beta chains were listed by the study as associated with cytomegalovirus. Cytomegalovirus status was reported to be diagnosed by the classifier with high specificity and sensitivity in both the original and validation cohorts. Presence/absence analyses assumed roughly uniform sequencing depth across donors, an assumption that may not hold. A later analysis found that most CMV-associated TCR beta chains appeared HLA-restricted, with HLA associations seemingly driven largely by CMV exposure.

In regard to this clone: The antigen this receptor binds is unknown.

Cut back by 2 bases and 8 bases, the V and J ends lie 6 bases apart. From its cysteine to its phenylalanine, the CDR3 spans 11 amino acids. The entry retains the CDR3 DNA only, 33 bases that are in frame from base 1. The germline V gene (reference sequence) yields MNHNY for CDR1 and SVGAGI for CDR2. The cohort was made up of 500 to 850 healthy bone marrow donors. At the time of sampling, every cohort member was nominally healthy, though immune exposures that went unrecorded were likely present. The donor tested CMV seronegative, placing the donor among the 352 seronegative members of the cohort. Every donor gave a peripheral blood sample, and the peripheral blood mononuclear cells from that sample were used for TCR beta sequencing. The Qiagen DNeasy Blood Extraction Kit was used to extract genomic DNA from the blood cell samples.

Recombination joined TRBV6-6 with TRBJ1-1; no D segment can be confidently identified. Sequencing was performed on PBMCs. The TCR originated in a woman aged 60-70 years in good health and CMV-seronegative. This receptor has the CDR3 CASSYLTEAFF. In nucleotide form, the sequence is TGTGCCAGCAGTTACCTAACGGAAGCTTTCTTT.